Reported below is one T cell receptor (beta chain). The specificity of this receptor is unknown. The record has no base qualities; no much larger clone is one base away. The source of the sample is a study of T cell responses to AZD1222 COVID-19 vaccine (TCRdb year 2021). Turning to the overall study: AZD1222 recipients with second doses at about 4 weeks or about 12 weeks were pooled, because spike-specific TCR depth and breadth did not differ between schedules. Enrollment into the trials was organized by age into subgroups of 18-55, 56-69 and 70-plus years, and those subgroups contained roughly 150, 30 and 60 TCR-sequenced participants, respectively. A total of just over 230 trial participants underwent TCR sequencing, of whom around 200 received two doses of AZD1222 and about 25 received two doses of the MenACWY control vaccine.

Beyond this particular receptor, the publication reports: The 56-69-year group was small, and its depth increase did not reach significance, likely because of low power. After two AZD1222 doses, both the breadth and the depth of spike-specific TCRs were significantly higher than at day 0 and than in MenACWY recipients. Conclusions about previously exposed vaccinees are limited because only 5 or 6 AZD1222 recipients were SARS-CoV-2 seropositive at baseline. The vaccine-associated CD4 TCRs covered the entire spike protein, and the dominant responses fell in regions 160-218 and 743-854. Because no samples from the day 14 peak response were available, repertoires could be characterized only after the peak T cell response. Nearly half of unique spike-specific TCRs reportedly recognized epitopes outside regions mutated in the B.1.351 and B.1.1.7 variants. Participants were mostly white British, with more females than males. The authors suggested clonal diversity may have been underestimated.

The CDR3 regions of human TCRbeta chains were subjected to immunosequencing. The original methods were these. Repertoire TCRs were matched against a reference library of SARS-CoV-2-specific TCRs generated with the MIRA antigen-specificity platform. Breadth was defined as the fraction of unique TCRs that were SARS-CoV-2-associated, and depth was defined as the fraction of total T cells that were SARS-CoV-2-associated. Using the MIRA data, each spike-specific TCR was assigned both to the spike region to which the TCR was reactive and to a CD4 or CD8 class. Log10-transformed breadth and depth values were compared by one-way ANOVA with Sidak's multiple comparisons tests. TCRdb carries this immuneACCESS record with in-frame sequences only. Its versions omit some clonotypes, under half of them owing to an unresolved V gene in the studies checked, with the rest unexplained. The V and J calls and clone size were taken over from that table, and D and trimming were inferred from the DNA. This sample lists 90,000 to 120,000 clones; around 89% were detected once. The ten biggest clones cover around 20% of the sample.

CDR1 and CDR2 are drawn from the germline V gene (reference sequence): MNHEY, SMNVEV. The junction shows trimming of 6 bases on V and 4 bases on J, and the gene matches do not reach 5 bases of it. The CDR3 sequence holds 14 residues, the cysteine and phenylalanine included. Just the 42-base CDR3 DNA is kept, in frame starting at base 1. The sample's time point label is to be understood as: baseline before first vaccination. Vaccinee samples were obtained from the UK trials COV001 and COV002, which included a single-blind randomized controlled phase 2/3 trial of AZD1222 (ChAdOx1 nCoV-19) in healthy adults. Trial participant PBMC samples were collected at day 0 and day 28 after the second dose for TCRbeta chain sequencing.

In this chain, TRBV27 is recombined with TRBJ2-2; 7 central nucleotides agree with TRBD1. The source of this sequence is an adult in good health. Here the sequenced sample was peripheral blood, taken on day 0 of AZD1222 vaccination. The nucleotide sequence is TGTGCCAGCAGCTGGGACAGACTCACCGGGGAGCTGTTTTTT. Translation gives CASSWDRLTGELFF.